The next 12 T cell receptor beta chains were all read from a single sample in a study of vaccination effects on CD4 cells after COVID-19. This table comes from immunoSEQ multiplex PCR, and its TCRdb copy is limited to in-frame clones, with some not included. The sample lists some 68,000 clones; about four fifths were seen once. Viral peptide pools were used in the ViraFEST assay to expand antigen-specific CD4+ T cells, and sequencing came afterward. Subsequent to less than 13 days of culture, CD4+ T cells were isolated. Vaccinees lacked prior SARS-CoV-2 infection and tested negative for nucleocapsid antibodies. These receptors have no identified antigens. Source: CD4+ T cells from PBMCs cultured with SARS-CoV-2 spike peptides, taken before COVID-19 vaccination. Receptor source: a human donor who received a COVID-19 vaccine.

The chain joins TRBV5-6 to TRBJ2-3, with 7 bases matching TRBD1. The CDR3 contains 16 residues. The ends lost 4 bases at V and 4 bases at J; junction bases unmatched: 12. Per the germline V gene, CDR1 is SGHDT and CDR2 is YYEEEE. The CDR3, as DNA: TGTGCCAGCAGCCGGGTGCCGACAGGGTTAGCAGATACGCAGTATTTT. It encodes CASSRVPTGLADTQYF.

This chain connects TRBV21-1 to TRBJ2-3; no DNA check was done on the table's D call, TRBD2. TRBV21-1 is reported as a pseudogene. This CDR3 is 21 amino acids long. The CDR3 is CASSPLGTSGGPTSSTDTQYF. As DNA, the CDR3 is TGTGCCAGCAGCCCCCTAGGGACTAGCGGGGGGCCTACCTCTAGCACAGATACGCAGTATTTT.

The chain has TRBV19 and TRBJ1-5; the D is unclear. This CDR3 is built from 15 residues. V was trimmed by 3 bases and J by 0 bases, leaving 9 bases between them. Germline CDR1 reads LNHDA; CDR2 reads SQIVND (reference sequence). The CDR3 protein is CASSIYVYSNQPQHF. CDR3 nucleotide sequence: TGTGCCAGTAGTATTTATGTTTATAGCAATCAGCCCCAGCATTTT.

The chain couples TRBV4-1 to TRBJ1-5, with 10 bases identical to TRBD1. Trimming took 6 bases from V and 1 from J; bases not matched to a gene: 9. The germline V gene has CDR1 MGHRA and CDR2 YSYEKL. The CDR3 contains 17 residues. For the CDR3, the DNA is TGCGCCAGCAGTTCCACCGACAGGGGGCTAAGCAATCAGCCCCAGCATTTT. Protein sequence: CASSSTDRGLSNQPQHF.

This clone was seen a handful of times. The chain employs TRBV3-1 (or the pseudogene TRBV3-2) and TRBJ1-2; possibly TRBD1 for D (6 bases). The V and J ends lost 1 base and 4 bases respectively, with 10 bases between them. In germline, CDR1 is LGHDT, CDR2 YNNKEL (reference sequence). CDR3 length: 14 amino acids. CDR3 amino acids: CASSQAQGGYGYTF. DNA of the CDR3: TGTGCCAGCAGCCAAGCACAGGGAGGCTATGGCTACACCTTC.

The chain has TRBV6-5 and TRBJ1-1; D gene ambiguous. Germline CDR1 and CDR2: MNHEY and SVGAGI. The V gene lost 6 bases and the J gene lost 6 bases, with 20 bases spanning the gap. This CDR3 region has 15 residues. The CDR3 nucleotides are TGTGCCAGCAGACTCCAACGGTCGGGAGGTTCTGAAGCTTTCTTT. Its protein is CASRLQRSGGSEAFF.

This clone was found a few times. The chain is built from TRBV18 and TRBJ1-5; 8 bases agree with TRBD1. The CDR3 extends over 16 amino acids. CDR1 is KGHSH and CDR2 is LQKENI in the germline V gene. V lost 4 bases, J lost 1 base, and 6 bases stayed unmatched. The CDR3 DNA reads TGTGCCAGCTCACTTCGGACAGGGATAAGCAATCAGCCCCAGCATTTT. Protein product: CASSLRTGISNQPQHF. Full variable domain (remainder filled in from reference TRBV18 and TRBJ1-5): NAGVMQNPRHLVRRRGQEARLRCSPMKGHSHVYWYRQLPEEGLKFMVYLQKENIIDESGMPKERFSAEFPKEGPSILRIQQVVRGDSAAYFCASSLRTGISNQPQHFGDGTRLSIL.

This sequence joins TRBV5-1 and TRBJ2-3, with TRBD2 matching 7 bases. Trimming cost V 2 bases and J 1 base; bases outside gene matches: 7. The CDR3 covers 16 residues. The germline CDR1 and CDR2 sequences are SGHRS and YFSETQ. The CDR3 protein is CASSFTLTSGTDTQYF. The CDR3 coding sequence is TGCGCCAGCAGCTTTACTCTCACTAGCGGCACAGATACGCAGTATTTT.

This chain links TRBV20-1 with TRBJ2-1; unclear D gene. Trimming took 3 bases from V and 0 from J, leaving 18 bases between them. The CDR3 sequence is 17 residues long. Per germline, CDR1 DFQATT and CDR2 SNEGSKA (reference sequence). CDR3 coding DNA: TGCAGTGCTAGTGTAGGTTACGGATTAAGCTCCTACAATGAGCAGTTCTTC. Amino acid sequence: CSASVGYGLSSYNEQFF.

The genes are TRBV6-2 or TRBV6-3 and TRBJ1-2; 9 nucleotides line up with TRBD1. CDR3 size: 15 residues. Germline V gene sequence: CDR1 MNHEY, CDR2 SVGEGT. The junction had 11 bases not matched to a gene; V was cut back by 6 bases and J by 6 bases. CDR3 sequence (DNA): TGTGCCAGCAGCAGTACGACAGGGGGGCGAGATGGCTACACCTTC. Its protein product is CASSSTTGGRDGYTF.

This chain links TRBV5-1 with TRBJ2-1, with D perhaps matching TRBD1 (5 bases). The V gene lost 9 bases and the J gene lost 3 bases, with 16 bases spanning the gap. The V gene's germline CDR1 is SGHRS and CDR2 YFSETQ. This CDR3 spans 14 amino acids. For the CDR3, the DNA is TGCGCCACGACGAAGGACATGAACTACAATGAGCAGTTCTTC. This codes for CATTKDMNYNEQFF.

Worth noting for this clone: Within the sample, other DNA sequences also encode this same CDR3. The chain combines TRBV2 with TRBJ2-3; D is unresolved. This CDR3 has 14 amino acids. V gave up 2 bases and J gave up 0 bases, with 6 bases separating them. Germline V CDR1 and CDR2: SNHLY, FYNNEI. The CDR3 spells CASSELASTDTQYF. CDR3 in DNA: TGTGCCAGCAGTGAACTCGCTAGCACAGATACGCAGTATTTT.